This TCR beta chain emerged from a study of T cells in Graves' hyperthyroidism and ophthalmopathy. General study results and limits: Among thyroid clonotypes expanded above 0.001, most also appeared in blood.

With regard to this clonotype: Its target is unknown.

This CDR3 spans 16 amino acids. The V segment lost 5 bases and the J segment 2 bases; nucleotides outside the gene matches: 8. TCR beta CDR3 regions were amplified from RNA. TCR CDR3 regions were first amplified by RT-PCR with HTBI primers. TCRdb used MiXCR to reprocess the multiplex PCR reads, holding one entry per CDR3 protein. The table lists 400,000 to 600,000 distinct CDR3 sequences, about 20% of them singletons, with roughly 29% in the top ten. This clonotype originated in a man aged 18-30 years with Graves' hyperthyroidism. The material sequenced was blood. This chain connects TRBV12-3 or TRBV12-4 to TRBJ2-5; TRBD2 matches 10 bases. CDR3 loop: CASSQGTSATQETQYF. CDR3 DNA: TGTGCCAGCAGTCAGGGGACTAGCGCTACTCAAGAGACCCAGTACTTC.